Listed here is a single T cell receptor (beta chain). Clones were sequenced by immunoSEQ multiplex PCR, and TCRdb holds only the in-frame ones, with some missing. Of about 110,000 clones in the sample, 70% to 90% are singletons; the top ten hold 8.4%. The sample comes from a study of blood T cell repertoires in COVID-19. Sequencing was carried out using peripheral blood. This TCR was sampled from a woman between 70 and 85 years old who had recovered from COVID-19.

The CDR3 sequence is CASSPGQGHTGELFF. DNA of the CDR3: TGTGCCAGCAGCCCGGGACAGGGGCACACCGGGGAGCTGTTTTTT. The genes are TRBV7-3 and TRBJ2-2; 10 bases line up with TRBD1. From germline, CDR1 is SGHTA and CDR2 FQGTGA. After removal of 5 bases from V and 3 bases from J, the junction contained 3 bases not matched to a gene. CDR3 size: 15 residues.